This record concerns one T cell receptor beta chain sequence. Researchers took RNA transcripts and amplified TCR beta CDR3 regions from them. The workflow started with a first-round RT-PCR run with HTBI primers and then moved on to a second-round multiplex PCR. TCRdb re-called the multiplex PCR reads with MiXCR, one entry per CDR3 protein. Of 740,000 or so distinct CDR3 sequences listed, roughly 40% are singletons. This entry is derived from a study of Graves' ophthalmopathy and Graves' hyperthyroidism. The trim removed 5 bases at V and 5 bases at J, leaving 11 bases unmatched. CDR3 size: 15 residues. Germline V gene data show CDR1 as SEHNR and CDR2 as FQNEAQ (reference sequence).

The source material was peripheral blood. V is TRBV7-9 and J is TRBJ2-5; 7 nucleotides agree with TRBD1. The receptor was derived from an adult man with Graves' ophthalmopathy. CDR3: CASSQPNRGLETQYF. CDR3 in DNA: TGTGCCAGCAGCCAACCAAACAGGGGTTTGGAGACCCAGTACTTC. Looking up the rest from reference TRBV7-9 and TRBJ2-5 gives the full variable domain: DTGVSQNPRHKITKRGQNVTFRCDPISEHNRLYWYRQTLGQGPEFLTYFQNEAQLEKSRLLSDRFSAERPKGSFSTLEIQRTEQGDSAMYLCASSQPNRGLETQYFGPGTRLLVL.